The rows below give T cell receptor beta chains drawn from one sample of a study. In TCRdb, the RT-PCR reads were re-called with MiXCR into one record per CDR3 protein. The data show about 680,000 distinct CDR3 sequences, approximately 15% seen once. What was sequenced was memory CD4+ T cells from blood. The receptors shown here come from a female donor in good health, serving as a healthy control. Both conserved end residues are part of each CDR3. A D gene is named only where the DNA matches it firmly. Expanded clones are given a class, and other clones once, few, many or no size at all.

d_call j_call clone_size v_call cdr3_aa cdr3_nt
TRBD1 TRBJ2-5 many TRBV7-9 CASSLAHTGGSETQYF TGTGCCAGCAGCTTAGCACATACAGGGGGATCCGAGACCCAGTACTTC
. TRBJ2-5 few TRBV7-2 CASSLVGMQSETQYF TGTGCCAGCAGCTTAGTTGGAATGCAGTCAGAGACCCAGTACTTC
. TRBJ2-1 . TRBV4-3 CASSQVGMDEQFF TGCGCCAGCAGCCAAGTTGGGATGGATGAGCAGTTCTTC
. TRBJ1-5 few TRBV5-5 CASSLADPVSQPQHF TGTGCCAGCAGCTTGGCCGATCCCGTCAGTCAGCCCCAGCATTTT
. TRBJ1-5 . TRBV12-3/TRBV12-4 CASSGQGLSNQPQHF TGTGCCAGCAGCGGTCAGGGTCTGAGCAATCAGCCCCAGCATTTT
. TRBJ2-1 few TRBV7-8 CASSLDTDEQFF TGTGCCAGCAGCTTAGATACCGATGAGCAGTTCTTC
. TRBJ1-4 . TRBV29-1 CSGGQTNEKLFF TGCAGCGGAGGACAGACTAATGAAAAACTGTTTTTT
. TRBJ2-2 many TRBV5-1 CASSVGHTGELFF TGCGCCAGCAGTGTGGGCCACACCGGGGAGCTGTTTTTT
TRBD1 TRBJ1-2 few TRBV7-2 CASSSTAGTGIHGYTF TGTGCCAGCAGCTCCACCGCCGGGACAGGGATCCATGGCTACACCTTC
. TRBJ2-5 many TRBV10-3 CASTGTIGETQYF TGTGCCAGTACCGGGACAATTGGAGAGACCCAGTACTTC
. TRBJ2-5 once TRBV19 CASSKTSGSGSETQYF TGTGCCAGTAGTAAAACCTCTGGCAGCGGGTCTGAGACCCAGTACTTC
. TRBJ2-1 . TRBV20-1 CSASRGYEQFF TGCAGTGCTAGCAGGGGTTATGAGCAGTTCTTC
. TRBJ2-1 medium-sized TRBV5-1 CASSLGGRQAGNEQFF TGCGCCAGCAGCTTGGGTGGAAGACAGGCCGGCAATGAGCAGTTCTTC
. TRBJ2-1 many TRBV7-2 CASSLEVYTGYNEQFF TGTGCCAGCAGCTTAGAAGTCTACACAGGGTACAATGAGCAGTTCTTC
TRBD1 TRBJ2-3 . TRBV7-3 CASSFKGATQYF TGTGCCAGCAGCTTCAAGGGGGCCACGCAGTATTTT
. TRBJ1-1 many TRBV5-1 CASSLGLGANTEAFF TGCGCCAGCAGCTTGGGGCTGGGGGCTAACACTGAAGCTTTCTTT
. TRBJ2-3 . TRBV7-3 CASSRGEGTDTQYF TGTGCCAGCAGCCGAGGAGAAGGGACAGATACGCAGTATTTT
. TRBJ2-1 many TRBV14 CASSQGMEYNEQFF TGTGCCAGCAGCCAGGGCATGGAGTACAATGAGCAGTTCTTC
. TRBJ2-3 . TRBV28 CASSPVAATDTQYF TGTGCCAGCAGCCCTGTGGCGGCCACAGATACGCAGTATTTT
. TRBJ2-7 . TRBV7-2 CASSSRGSFYEQYF TGTGCCAGCAGCTCTAGGGGCTCTTTCTACGAGCAGTACTTC
. TRBJ1-6 many TRBV6-1 CASSPGGQGNSPLHF TGTGCCAGCAGCCCAGGCGGGCAGGGAAATTCACCCCTCCACTTT
. TRBJ2-3 . TRBV3-1 CASSPQPGTDTQYF TGTGCCAGCAGCCCTCAACCTGGCACAGATACGCAGTATTTT
. TRBJ2-7 many TRBV10-3 CAISESEYYEQYF TGTGCCATCAGTGAATCGGAGTACTACGAGCAGTACTTC
. TRBJ2-4 many TRBV4-2 CASSQDKDIQYF TGTGCCAGCAGCCAAGATAAGGACATTCAGTACTTC
. TRBJ1-4 few TRBV28 CASSLSSGLTGAKLFF TGTGCCAGCAGTTTATCCTCGGGTCTAACGGGGGCAAAACTGTTTTTT
TRBD1 TRBJ1-2 once TRBV5-1 CASRDGTVTTNYGYTF TGCGCCAGCAGAGATGGGACAGTCACTACTAACTATGGCTACACCTTC
TRBD1 TRBJ2-1 . TRBV5-1 CASTRDRGSGEQFF TGCGCCAGCACGAGGGACAGGGGTAGTGGTGAGCAGTTCTTC
. TRBJ2-3 few TRBV7-9 CASSRDSSTQYF TGTGCCAGCAGCCGCGACTCATCAACGCAGTATTTT
. TRBJ2-3 many TRBV7-2 CASSYRTDTQYF TGTGCCAGCAGCTATCGCACAGATACGCAGTATTTT
. TRBJ2-3 . TRBV5-1 CASSDPKGGGDTQYF TGCGCCAGCAGCGACCCCAAAGGGGGAGGAGATACGCAGTATTTT
. TRBJ1-6 . TRBV20-1 CSAPTGLYNSPLHF TGCAGTGCTCCGACAGGCCTCTATAATTCACCCCTCCACTTT
TRBD2 TRBJ2-7 many TRBV5-1 CASSSTHGRPYEQYF TGCGCCAGCAGTTCAACACACGGGAGGCCCTACGAGCAGTACTTC
TRBD2 TRBJ2-6 . TRBV29-1 CSAVGSGNPGANVLTF TGCAGCGCCGTAGGTAGCGGGAATCCTGGGGCCAACGTCCTGACTTTC
. TRBJ2-1 few TRBV20-1 CSARDVTGRQFF TGCAGTGCTAGAGATGTAACGGGACGGCAGTTCTTC
. TRBJ1-1 many TRBV5-1 CASSLSPGARDTEAFF TGCGCCAGCAGCTTATCTCCAGGGGCTCGGGACACTGAAGCTTTCTTT
. TRBJ2-3 . TRBV6-2/TRBV6-3 CATGVIGRGTTQYF TGTGCCACCGGGGTAATTGGAAGGGGAACCACGCAGTATTTT
. TRBJ1-1 . TRBV6-6 CASTVSTSNTEAFF TGTGCCAGCACTGTCTCCACCTCGAACACTGAAGCTTTCTTT
. TRBJ2-7 . TRBV20-1 CSVKQGLDEQYF TGCAGTGTCAAACAGGGCTTGGACGAGCAGTACTTC
. TRBJ2-5 many TRBV15 CATSSGYPETQYF TGTGCCACCAGCAGTGGTTACCCGGAGACCCAGTACTTC
. TRBJ2-7 many TRBV12-3/TRBV12-4 CASSPGSRTATITYEQYF TGTGCCAGCAGTCCGGGGTCGAGGACAGCTACTATTACCTACGAGCAGTACTTC
. TRBJ1-3 few TRBV12-5 CASGLEGTGNTIYF TGTGCTAGTGGTTTAGAGGGGACTGGAAACACCATATATTTT
TRBD2 TRBJ2-1 . TRBV9 CASSETSGPYNEQFF TGTGCCAGCAGCGAGACTAGCGGCCCTTACAATGAGCAGTTCTTC
. TRBJ2-4 few TRBV29-1 CSAAQDIQYF TGCAGCGCTGCCCAGGACATTCAGTACTTC
. TRBJ2-3 few TRBV9 CASSVYGGATTDTQYF TGTGCCAGCAGCGTATATGGGGGGGCGACCACAGATACGCAGTATTTT
. TRBJ1-4 many TRBV7-2 CASSLGRANEKLFF TGTGCCAGCAGCCTTGGGAGGGCTAATGAAAAACTGTTTTTT